These 20 T cell receptor beta chains originate from one sample sequenced in a study of T cell repertoires in cytomegalovirus infection. TCRdb re-derived calls from the reads in MiXCR, one entry per CDR3 protein. The table has about 260,000 distinct CDR3 sequences, roughly an eighth seen once. What was sequenced was PBMCs. Every receptor here comes from a human donor in good health (CMV status not recorded). Some clones in this sample may be carry-over from other donors' samples.

The table lists this clonotype with a few counts. The chain joins TRBV20-1 to TRBJ2-7; no clear D. The germline gives CDR1 DFQATT, CDR2 SNEGSKA (reference sequence). Trimming took off 5 bases at V and 6 bases at J, with 14 bases between the two ends. The CDR3 has 12 amino acids. The CDR3 reads CSAGLEIREQYF. The CDR3 nucleotides read TGCAGTGCTGGGCTGGAGATCCGCGAGCAGTACTTC.

This clonotype was detected many times. In DNA form, the CDR3 reads TGTGCCAGCAGCTTAGTTTTAAGGGACACCGGGGAGCTGTTTTTT. This encodes CASSLVLRDTGELFF. The chain employs TRBV11-2 and TRBJ2-2, with D unresolved. This CDR3 contains 15 residues. Germline values: CDR1 SGHAT, CDR2 FQNNGV. V lost 1 base, J lost 3 bases, and 9 bases lay in between.

In its sample, this clonotype was seen many times. This chain links TRBV7-9 with TRBJ2-1; maybe TRBD1 (7 bases). CDR1 and CDR2 (germline): SEHNR, FQNEAQ (reference sequence). This CDR3 has 16 residues. V gave up 0 bases and J gave up 2 bases, with 11 bases separating them. For the CDR3, the DNA is TGTGCCAGCAGCTTAGCTGGCGGGACAGCCTACAATGAGCAGTTCTTC. This sequence encodes CASSLAGGTAYNEQFF. Complete variable domain (other parts from reference TRBV7-9 and TRBJ2-1): DTGVSQNPRHKITKRGQNVTFRCDPISEHNRLYWYRQTLGQGPEFLTYFQNEAQLEKSRLLSDRFSAERPKGSFSTLEIQRTEQGDSAMYLCASSLAGGTAYNEQFFGPGTRLTVL.

This clonotype showed up many times. The rearrangement uses TRBV28 and TRBJ2-7; D might be TRBD1 (6 bases). Germline V gene sequence: CDR1 MDHEN, CDR2 SYDVKM. V gave up 6 bases and J gave up 2 bases, with 17 bases separating them. This CDR3 has 15 amino acids. CDR3 amino acids: CASSHGQPGAYEQYF. DNA of the CDR3: TGTGCCAGCAGCCACGGACAGCCCGGCGCCTACGAGCAGTACTTC.

The chain joins TRBV27 to TRBJ1-1; 9 bases map to TRBD1. Trimming removed 7 bases from V and 5 bases from J; junction bases left unmatched: 11. Per germline, CDR1 MNHEY and CDR2 SMNVEV (reference sequence). This CDR3 spans 15 amino acids. The CDR3 coding sequence is TGTGCCAGCAAAGCCCGGGACAGGGACTTTACTGAAGCTTTCTTT. It is translated as CASKARDRDFTEAFF.

This clonotype was detected ten times or more. The chain recombines TRBV28 with TRBJ2-7; TRBD2 aligns across 8 bases. The CDR3 length is 14 residues. Germline V gene data show CDR1 as MDHEN and CDR2 as SYDVKM. V trimming: 6 bases; J trimming: 2 bases; junction bases outside the gene matches: 6. CDR3 loop: CASRGLAGAYEQYF. The CDR3 nucleotides are TGTGCCAGCAGAGGACTAGCTGGAGCCTACGAGCAGTACTTC.

This clonotype was found many times. The chain recombines TRBV28 with TRBJ2-2, with D possibly being TRBD1 (5 bases). The CDR3 sequence is 14 residues long. Trimming removed 5 bases from V and 6 bases from J, with 13 bases in between. Germline V gene sequence: CDR1 MDHEN, CDR2 SYDVKM. The DNA for the CDR3 is TGTGCCAGCAGTACCCGCAGGGCGGCCGGGGAGCTGTTTTTT. It codes for CASSTRRAAGELFF.

This clonotype has at least ten counts. V gene TRBV7-2 combines with J gene TRBJ2-1; D unclear. The CDR3 is 14 residues long. The germline V and J ends were trimmed by 7 bases and 5 bases, with 15 bases remaining between them. Germline assignment: CDR1 SGHTA and CDR2 FQGNSA. The CDR3 loop is CASTPEPLNNEQFF. CDR3 bases: TGTGCCAGCACCCCGGAGCCTCTTAACAATGAGCAGTTCTTC.

The chain links TRBV18 to TRBJ2-1; D is ambiguous. Per the germline V gene, CDR1 is KGHSH and CDR2 is LQKENI. Trimming removed 4 bases from V and 2 bases from J, with 12 bases in between. The CDR3 totals 15 residues. The CDR3 DNA follows: TGTGCCAGCTCACTGTCGCAGGCGGCCTACAATGAGCAGTTCTTC. This encodes CASSLSQAAYNEQFF.

The rearrangement links TRBV20-1 to TRBJ2-1; D unclear. This CDR3 comprises 13 residues. Trimming shortened V by 5 bases and J by 4 bases, and 12 bases separated the two germline ends. Per the germline V gene, CDR1 is DFQATT and CDR2 is SNEGSKA (reference sequence). CDR3 nucleotides: TGCAGTGCTCCATGGCGGCAGTACAATGAGCAGTTCTTC. This gives the protein CSAPWRQYNEQFF.

The table lists this clonotype with many counts. The CDR3 reads CASSFGTGPANEQFF. The CDR3, as DNA: TGTGCCAGTAGCTTCGGGACAGGACCCGCCAATGAGCAGTTCTTC. V usage is TRBV19 and J usage is TRBJ2-1; TRBD1 agrees at 8 bases. V shed 6 bases and J 6 bases; nucleotides not matched to a gene: 10. CDR3 size: 15 residues. Per the germline V gene, CDR1 is LNHDA and CDR2 is SQIVND (reference sequence). The full variable domain, in which reference TRBV19 and TRBJ2-1 provide the parts outside the CDR3, is DGGITQSPKYLFRKEGQNVTLSCEQNLNHDAMYWYRQDPGQGLRLIYYSQIVNDFQKGDIAEGYSVSREKKESFPLTVTSAQKNPTAFYLCASSFGTGPANEQFFGPGTRLTVL.

This clonotype has a count of ten or more. J is TRBJ2-1 and V is TRBV10-3; 7 bases map to TRBD2. From germline, CDR1 is ENHRY and CDR2 SYGVKD. V lost 6 bases, J lost 8 bases, and 13 bases stayed unmatched. The CDR3 length is 15 residues. Written as DNA, the CDR3 is TGTGCCATCAGAGCTAGCGGACTCTTTGGAGATGAGCAGTTCTTC. This codes for CAIRASGLFGDEQFF.

This clonotype showed up many times. The chain couples TRBV7-2 to TRBJ2-3; no clear D gene. Germline V gene sequence: CDR1 SGHTA, CDR2 FQGNSA. V was cut by 3 bases and J by 2 bases, with 6 bases left in between. This CDR3 contains 13 residues. The DNA of the CDR3 is TGTGCCAGCAGCTTGTGGTCCACAGATACGCAGTATTTT. It specifies CASSLWSTDTQYF.

This clonotype was detected ten times or more. The chain combines TRBV7-9 with TRBJ2-2; D might be TRBD2 (6 bases). Between the trimmed V and J ends, which lost 6 bases and 6 bases, there was a span of 11 bases. The CDR3 totals 13 residues. Germline-derived CDR1 and CDR2 are SEHNR and FQNEAQ (reference sequence). CDR3 DNA: TGTGCCAGCAGTGGCCGCGGGGCCGGGGAGCTGTTTTTT. It yields the protein CASSGRGAGELFF.

V is TRBV6-6 and J is TRBJ2-3; D uncertain. The CDR3 is 15 amino acids. V lost 2 bases to trimming and J lost 6 bases, with 15 bases between them. Per the germline V gene, CDR1 is MNHNY and CDR2 is SVGAGI (reference sequence). For the CDR3, the DNA is TGTGCCAGCAGTTACCCCCCGAGACATGAGGATACGCAGTATTTT. Its translation is CASSYPPRHEDTQYF.

V usage is TRBV7-3 and J usage is TRBJ1-6; D is ambiguous. Germline V gene lookup returns CDR1 SGHTA and CDR2 FQGTGA. CDR3 size: 13 residues. V lost 1 base to trimming and J lost 16 bases, with 14 bases between them. DNA of the CDR3: TGTGCCAGCAGCTTAAAGCCGGACGGCTATCTCCACTTT. This translates into CASSLKPDGYLHF.

In its sample, this clonotype was seen a few times. The CDR3 is CASRPGTQETQYF. The CDR3 coding sequence is TGCGCCAGCAGACCCGGGACACAAGAGACCCAGTACTTC. This chain uses TRBV5-1 with TRBJ2-5; weak D call: TRBD1 (6 bases). Trimming removed 5 bases from V and 2 bases from J, with 10 bases in between. This CDR3 is built from 13 residues. Germline CDR1 is SGHRS and CDR2 is YFSETQ.

This clonotype has at least ten counts. The rearrangement links TRBV20-1 to TRBJ1-1; D call uncertain. V gave up 1 base and J gave up 6 bases, with 9 bases separating them. The CDR3 loop spans 12 amino acids. Germline-derived CDR1 and CDR2 are DFQATT and SNEGSKA (reference sequence). This chain's CDR3 is CSARAQVPEAFF. The CDR3 nucleotides are TGCAGTGCTAGAGCCCAGGTCCCTGAAGCTTTCTTT.

This clonotype showed up just a few times. The rearrangement links TRBV28 to TRBJ1-1; no firm D call. V shed 5 bases and J shed 5 bases, with 15 bases lying between them. Germline-derived CDR1 and CDR2 are MDHEN and SYDVKM. The CDR3 length is 14 residues. CDR3 loop: CASSPYQGRTEAFF. The CDR3 bases are TGTGCCAGCAGTCCATATCAAGGGAGAACTGAAGCTTTCTTT.

The rearrangement joins TRBV7-6 to TRBJ2-5, with D possibly being TRBD2 (6 bases). The CDR3 runs to 14 residues. V was cut by 4 bases and J by 4 bases, with 13 bases left in between. CDR1 is SGHVS, CDR2 FNYEAQ, per germline. The CDR3 sequence is CASSSSGTLETQYF. DNA for the CDR3: TGTGCCAGCAGCTCTTCCGGGACTCTAGAGACCCAGTACTTC.